Given below is one TCR beta chain in context. Germline V gene sequence: CDR1 LNHDA, CDR2 SQIVND (reference sequence). V lost 7 bases to trimming and J lost 1 base, with 10 bases between them. The CDR3 runs 13 residues. Original processing methods: The assay estimated nucleated cells by amplifying reference gene primers. Here immunoSEQ multiplex PCR was the method, and the copy in TCRdb shows in-frame clones only, minus some. The DNA gave D and trimming, while V, J and clone size come from that table. This sample has tens of thousands of clones, with about nine tenths found just once. These data come from a study of blood T cell repertoires in COVID-19. About the research overall: Spain, Italy and the United States supplied samples that represented acute and convalescent COVID-19. The analysed material was cDNA or gDNA that came from T cells, B-cell-depleted T cells, or PBMCs.

The source is a man between 65 and 79 years old with active or convalescent COVID-19. The V gene is TRBV19, the J gene TRBJ1-1; unclear D gene. Sequencing used peripheral blood. Here the CDR3 DNA reads TGTGCCAGTATTTCTACAGCGAACACTGAAGCTTTCTTT. Its translation: CASISTANTEAFF.